The subject of this entry is one T cell receptor beta chain. The antigen remains undetermined. This entry belongs to a study of T cells after yellow fever vaccination. Points from the study as a whole: Some clonotypes were seen in both the CD4 and the CD8 compartments. These made up a small share and likely arose from convergent recombination.

They built TCR cDNA with 5'RACE template switching, a step that put in a universal primer site and UMIs. TCRdb processed the 5' RACE reads anew with MiXCR; each CDR3 protein has one entry. This table has hundreds of thousands of distinct CDR3 sequences, 11% appearing once. The CDR3 contains 14 residues. Germline lookup yields CDR1 SEHNR and CDR2 FQNEAQ (reference sequence). V lost 3 bases and J lost 8; bases outside the gene matches: 6. This receptor was taken from a man between 18 and 29 years old who received the YFV17D yellow fever vaccine. This chain joins TRBV7-9 and TRBJ1-4, with 7 bases matching TRBD1. Material: PBMCs, obtained on the day of the first yellow fever vaccination. The CDR3 DNA sequence: TGTGCCAGCAGCTTTGGGGCAGGGGGAGAAAAACTGTTTTTT. It is translated as CASSFGAGGEKLFF. The complete variable domain, with remaining parts taken from reference TRBV7-9 and TRBJ1-4, reads DTGVSQNPRHKITKRGQNVTFRCDPISEHNRLYWYRQTLGQGPEFLTYFQNEAQLEKSRLLSDRFSAERPKGSFSTLEIQRTEQGDSAMYLCASSFGAGGEKLFFGSGTQLSVL.